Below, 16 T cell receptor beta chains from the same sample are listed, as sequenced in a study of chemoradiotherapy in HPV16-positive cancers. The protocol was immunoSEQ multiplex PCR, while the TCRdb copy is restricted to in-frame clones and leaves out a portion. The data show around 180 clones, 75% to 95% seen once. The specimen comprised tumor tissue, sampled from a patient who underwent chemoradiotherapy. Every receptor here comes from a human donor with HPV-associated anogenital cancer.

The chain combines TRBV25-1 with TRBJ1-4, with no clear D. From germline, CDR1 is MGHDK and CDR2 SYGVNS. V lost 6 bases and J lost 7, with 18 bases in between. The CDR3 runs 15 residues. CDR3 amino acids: CASSLPGGESEKLFF. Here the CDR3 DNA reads TGTGCCAGCAGCCTTCCAGGTGGGGAGAGTGAAAAACTGTTTTTT.

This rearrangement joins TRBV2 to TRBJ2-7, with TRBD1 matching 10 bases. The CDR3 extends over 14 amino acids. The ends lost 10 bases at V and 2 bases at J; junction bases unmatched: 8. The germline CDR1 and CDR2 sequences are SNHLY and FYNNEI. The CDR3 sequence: CAISGTGATYEQYF. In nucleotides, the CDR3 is TGTGCCATAAGCGGGACAGGGGCAACCTACGAGCAGTACTTC.

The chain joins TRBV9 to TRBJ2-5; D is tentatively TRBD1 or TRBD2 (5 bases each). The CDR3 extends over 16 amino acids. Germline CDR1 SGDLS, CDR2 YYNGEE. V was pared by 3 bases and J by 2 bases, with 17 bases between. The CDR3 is CASSEGTAFPQETQYF. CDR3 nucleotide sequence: TGTGCCAGCAGCGAAGGGACGGCATTCCCGCAAGAGACCCAGTACTTC.

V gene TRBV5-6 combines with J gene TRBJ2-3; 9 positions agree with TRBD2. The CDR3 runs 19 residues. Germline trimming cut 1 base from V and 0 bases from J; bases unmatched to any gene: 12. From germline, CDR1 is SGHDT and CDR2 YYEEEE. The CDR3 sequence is CASSLHGAGGPSSTDTQYF. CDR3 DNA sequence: TGTGCCAGCAGCTTGCACGGGGCGGGGGGGCCCTCTAGCACAGATACGCAGTATTTT.

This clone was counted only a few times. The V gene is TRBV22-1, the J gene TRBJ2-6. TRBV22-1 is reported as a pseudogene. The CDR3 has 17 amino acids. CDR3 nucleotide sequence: TGTCCTGGGAGCACTGGCTGCGAACAAAGTCGGGCCAACGTCCTGACTTTC. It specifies CPGSTGCEQSRANVLTF.

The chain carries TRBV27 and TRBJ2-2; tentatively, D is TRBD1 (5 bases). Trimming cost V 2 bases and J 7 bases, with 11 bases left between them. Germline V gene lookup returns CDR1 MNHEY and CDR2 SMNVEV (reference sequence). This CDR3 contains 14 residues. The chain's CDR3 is CASSLDRGGGELFF. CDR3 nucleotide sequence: TGTGCCAGCAGTTTAGATAGGGGCGGCGGGGAGCTGTTTTTT.

CDR3 DNA sequence: TGTGCCAGCAGCTTAGCGAAAGGGGTTATTGATGGCTACACCTTC. It translates to CASSLAKGVIDGYTF. This chain connects TRBV7-9 to TRBJ1-2, with D perhaps TRBD1 (5 bases). Germline CDR1 and CDR2: SEHNR and FQNEAQ (reference sequence). Trimming took off 0 bases at V and 6 bases at J, with 14 bases between the two ends. CDR3 length: 15 amino acids.

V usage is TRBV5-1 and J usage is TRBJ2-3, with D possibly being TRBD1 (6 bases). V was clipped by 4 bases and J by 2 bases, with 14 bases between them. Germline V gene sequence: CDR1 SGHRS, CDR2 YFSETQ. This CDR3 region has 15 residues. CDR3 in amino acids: CASSIGDTFTDTQYF. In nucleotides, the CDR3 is TGCGCCAGCAGCATAGGGGACACCTTCACAGATACGCAGTATTTT.

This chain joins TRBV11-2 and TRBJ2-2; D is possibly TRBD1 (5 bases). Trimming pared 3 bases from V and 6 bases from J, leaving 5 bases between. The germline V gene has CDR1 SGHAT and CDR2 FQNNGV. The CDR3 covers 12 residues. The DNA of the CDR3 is TGTGCCAGCAGCTTCAGGGCCGGGGAGCTGTTTTTT. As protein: CASSFRAGELFF.

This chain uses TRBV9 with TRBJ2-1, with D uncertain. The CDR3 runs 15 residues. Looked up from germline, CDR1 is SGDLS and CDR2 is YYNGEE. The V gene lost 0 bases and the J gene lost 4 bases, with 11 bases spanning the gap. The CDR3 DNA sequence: TGTGCCAGCAGCGTAGCCCAATACTCGTACAATGAGCAGTTCTTC. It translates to CASSVAQYSYNEQFF.

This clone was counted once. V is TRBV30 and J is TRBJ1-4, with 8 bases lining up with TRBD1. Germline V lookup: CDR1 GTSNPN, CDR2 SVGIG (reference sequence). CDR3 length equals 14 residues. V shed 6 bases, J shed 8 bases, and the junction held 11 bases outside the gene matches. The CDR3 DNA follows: TGTGCCTGTAATTCCGGGACAGGACAAGAAAAACTGTTTTTT. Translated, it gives CACNSGTGQEKLFF.

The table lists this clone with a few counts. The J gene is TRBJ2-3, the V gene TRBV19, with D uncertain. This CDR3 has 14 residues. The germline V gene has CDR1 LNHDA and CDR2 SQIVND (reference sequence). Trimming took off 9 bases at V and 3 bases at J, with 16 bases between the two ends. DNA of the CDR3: TGTGCCAGCCGACCACAACAGAGGACAGATACGCAGTATTTT. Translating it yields CASRPQQRTDTQYF. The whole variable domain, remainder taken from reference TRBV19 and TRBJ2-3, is DGGITQSPKYLFRKEGQNVTLSCEQNLNHDAMYWYRQDPGQGLRLIYYSQIVNDFQKGDIAEGYSVSREKKESFPLTVTSAQKNPTAFYLCASRPQQRTDTQYFGPGTRLTVL.

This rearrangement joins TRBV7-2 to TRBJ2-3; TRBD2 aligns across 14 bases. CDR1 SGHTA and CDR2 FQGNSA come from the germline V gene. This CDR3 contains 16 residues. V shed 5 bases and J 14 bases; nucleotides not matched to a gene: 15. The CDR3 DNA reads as TGTGCCAGCAGCACCTGGACTAGCGGGAGGCCTACGTCGGTGTATTTT. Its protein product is CASSTWTSGRPTSVYF.

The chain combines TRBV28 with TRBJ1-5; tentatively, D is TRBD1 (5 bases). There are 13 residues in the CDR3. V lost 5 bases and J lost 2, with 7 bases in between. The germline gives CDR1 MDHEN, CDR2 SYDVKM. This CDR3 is CASSRDGNQPQHF. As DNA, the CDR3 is TGTGCCAGCAGTAGGGACGGCAATCAGCCCCAGCATTTT. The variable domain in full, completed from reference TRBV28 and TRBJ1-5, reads DVKVTQSSRYLVKRTGEKVFLECVQDMDHENMFWYRQDPGLGLRLIYFSYDVKMKEKGDIPEGYSVSREKKERFSLILESASTNQTSMYLCASSRDGNQPQHFGDGTRLSIL.

CDR3 sequence: CASSRLQGEKLFF. The CDR3 DNA follows: TGTGCCAGCAGTCGGCTACAGGGGGAAAAACTGTTTTTT. The chain uses TRBV6-6 and TRBJ1-4; 7 nucleotides match TRBD1. After removal of 5 bases from V and 8 bases from J, the junction contained 5 bases not matched to a gene. The germline CDR1 and CDR2 sequences are MNHNY and SVGAGI (reference sequence). The length of the CDR3 is 13 residues.

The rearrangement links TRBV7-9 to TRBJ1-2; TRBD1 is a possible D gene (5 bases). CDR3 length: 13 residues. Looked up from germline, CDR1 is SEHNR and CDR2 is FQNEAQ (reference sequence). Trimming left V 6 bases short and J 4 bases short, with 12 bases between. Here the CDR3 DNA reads TGTGCCAGCAGTGGAGGGGCCTTCTATGGCTACACCTTC. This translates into CASSGGAFYGYTF.